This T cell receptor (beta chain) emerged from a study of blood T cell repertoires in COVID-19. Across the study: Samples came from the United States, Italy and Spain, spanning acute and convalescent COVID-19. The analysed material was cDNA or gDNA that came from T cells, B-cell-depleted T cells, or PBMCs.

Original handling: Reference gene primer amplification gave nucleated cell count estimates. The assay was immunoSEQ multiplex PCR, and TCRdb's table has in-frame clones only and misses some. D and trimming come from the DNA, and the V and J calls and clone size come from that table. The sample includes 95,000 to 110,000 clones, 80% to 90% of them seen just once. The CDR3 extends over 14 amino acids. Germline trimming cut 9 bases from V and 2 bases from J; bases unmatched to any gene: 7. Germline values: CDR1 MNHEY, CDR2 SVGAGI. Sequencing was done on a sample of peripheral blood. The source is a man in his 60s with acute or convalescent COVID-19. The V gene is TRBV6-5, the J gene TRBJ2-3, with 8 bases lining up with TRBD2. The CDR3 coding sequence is TGTGCCAGTCGCCGGGGGGGGGCCACAGATACGCAGTATTTT. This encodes CASRRGGATDTQYF.